This T cell receptor beta chain was identified in a study of beta chain features in type 1 diabetes. About the study: Sorted cell examination encompassed about 110,000,000 cells across all samples.

The entirety of the isolated RNA underwent reverse transcription, so expressed TCRB transcripts were sequenced. The repertoire was sequenced with immunoSEQ multiplex PCR; TCRdb's copy has only in-frame clones and lacks some. The data show approximately 360,000 clones, 10% to 15% seen once. This clone has just a few counts. As yet, its antigen is unknown. The CDR3 has 13 amino acids. Germline trimming cut 0 bases from V and 10 bases from J; bases unmatched to any gene: 5. The germline CDR1 and CDR2 sequences are SGHRS and YFSETQ. Findings and limits, study-wide: Sequencing used cDNA, and cells with high TCR expression could therefore be over-represented. All four CD4+ subsets of Type 1 diabetes patients contained TCRB CDR3s that were moderately but significantly shorter. A greater similarity of naive, central memory and Treg TCRB repertoires was seen among patients than among healthy donors. Whether TCRB rearrangement is influenced by HLA type went unresolved here.

Specimen: naive CD4+ T cells from blood. The receptor was derived from a woman in her late teens or twenties with type 1 diabetes. The J gene is TRBJ1-2, the V gene TRBV5-1, with 8 bases fitting TRBD1. This CDR3 is CASSLEGQAIYTF. The CDR3 bases are TGCGCCAGCAGCTTGGAGGGACAGGCGATCTACACCTTC.